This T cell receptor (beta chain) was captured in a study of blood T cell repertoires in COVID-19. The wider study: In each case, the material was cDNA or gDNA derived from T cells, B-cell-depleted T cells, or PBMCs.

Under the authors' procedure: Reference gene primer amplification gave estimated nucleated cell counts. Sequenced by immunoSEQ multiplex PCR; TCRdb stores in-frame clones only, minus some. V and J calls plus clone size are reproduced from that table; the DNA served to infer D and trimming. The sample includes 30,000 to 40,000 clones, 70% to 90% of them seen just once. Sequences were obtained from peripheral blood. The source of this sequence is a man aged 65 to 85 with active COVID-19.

The CDR3 loop is CASSLSRVSRGPYEQYF. In DNA, the CDR3 is TGTGCCAGCAGTTTATCGAGGGTTAGCAGGGGCCCCTACGAGCAGTACTTC. The chain couples TRBV27 to TRBJ2-7; possibly TRBD1 for D (6 bases). The CDR3 runs to 17 residues. Trimming cost V 0 bases and J 2 bases, with 17 bases left between them. The V gene's germline CDR1 is MNHEY and CDR2 SMNVEV (reference sequence).